These 11 T cell receptor beta chains originate from one sample sequenced in a study of CD8 T cells in Susac syndrome. RNA, at roughly 0.45 to 1 ug, was reverse transcribed with random hexamers. Via MiXCR, TCRdb re-called the immunoSEQ multiplex PCR reads, giving one row per CDR3 protein. This repertoire shows 120,000 to 150,000 distinct CDR3 sequences, approximately 95% found once; its top ten account for approximately 0.11%. Sample: CD4+ T cells from PBMCs. The receptors come from a human donor with multiple sclerosis.

The CDR3 loop reads CASALTDTQPQHF. CDR3 DNA: TGTGCCAGTGCACTCACGGACACTCAGCCCCAGCATTTT. The chain employs TRBV27 and TRBJ1-5; maybe TRBD1 (5 bases). Per the germline V gene, CDR1 is MNHEY and CDR2 is SMNVEV (reference sequence). V shed 9 bases and J shed 6 bases, with 15 bases lying between them. The CDR3 has 13 residues.

This chain joins TRBV7-2 and TRBJ2-7; no clear D. Trimming removed 3 bases at V and 4 bases at J, with 4 bases between. CDR3 length: 11 residues. Per germline, CDR1 SGHTA and CDR2 FQGNSA. The CDR3 spells CASSFIYEQYF. CDR3 in DNA: TGTGCCAGCAGCTTCATTTACGAGCAGTACTTC.

The J gene is TRBJ2-3, the V gene TRBV9, with TRBD2 matching 8 bases. Germline V gene lookup returns CDR1 SGDLS and CDR2 YYNGEE. The ends lost 3 bases at V and 2 bases at J; junction bases unmatched: 11. CDR3 length equals 17 residues. CDR3 sequence: CASSAPAGGGDTDTQYF. Here the CDR3 DNA reads TGTGCCAGCAGCGCCCCGGCCGGGGGGGGCGACACAGATACGCAGTATTTT. The variable domain in full, with the rest retrieved from reference TRBV9 and TRBJ2-3, is DSGVTQTPKHLITATGQRVTLRCSPRSGDLSVYWYQQSLDQGLQFLIQYYNGEERAKGNILERFSAQQFPDLHSELNLSSLELGDSALYFCASSAPAGGGDTDTQYFGPGTRLTVL.

The chain employs TRBV3-1 and TRBJ2-3, with 12 nucleotides matching TRBD2. The CDR3 runs 18 residues. The germline V gene encodes CDR1 LGHDT and CDR2 YNNKEL (reference sequence). V was pared by 2 bases and J by 2 bases, with 8 bases of the junction left unmatched. The CDR3 protein is CASSQPPGLAGLTDTQYF. CDR3 DNA sequence: TGTGCCAGCAGCCAACCTCCGGGACTAGCGGGTCTCACAGATACGCAGTATTTT.

J is TRBJ2-5 and V is TRBV29-1; D is unclear. Per germline, CDR1 SQVTM and CDR2 ANQGSEA. This CDR3 has 13 amino acids. V lost 7 bases and J lost 3, with 15 bases in between. DNA of the CDR3: TGCAGCGGTTGGTGGGTCCTTAAAGAGACCCAGTACTTC. This encodes CSGWWVLKETQYF. The variable domain in full, with the rest retrieved from reference TRBV29-1 and TRBJ2-5, is SAVISQKPSRDICQRGTSLTIQCQVDSQVTMMFWYRQQPGQSLTLIATANQGSEATYESGFVIDKFPISRPNLTFSTLTVSNMSPEDSSIYLCSGWWVLKETQYFGPGTRLLVL.

The gene calls are TRBV20-1 and TRBJ1-4; perhaps TRBD1 as D (6 bases). This CDR3 has 13 amino acids. Looked up from germline, CDR1 is DFQATT and CDR2 is SNEGSKA (reference sequence). The V end lost 3 bases, the J end lost 7 bases, and 12 bases lay between the germline ends. The CDR3 region has the DNA TGCAGTGCTAGCCGGGACACCGGTGAAAAACTGTTTTTT. Translating it yields CSASRDTGEKLFF.

For the CDR3, the DNA is TGCAGTGCTAGACGGGGGGCCGGCCAGTTCTTC. Translating it yields CSARRGAGQFF. The rearrangement links TRBV20-1 to TRBJ2-5, with D tentatively TRBD2 (7 bases). The better agreement between TRBJ2-1 and the DNA end casts doubt on the J call. Germline V gene lookup returns CDR1 DFQATT and CDR2 SNEGSKA (reference sequence). This CDR3 region has 11 residues.

V is TRBV9 and J is TRBJ1-2; D is unresolved. The CDR3 is 12 amino acids. With 4 bases removed from V and 8 bases from J, the gap between germline ends came to 12 bases. Germline loops: CDR1 SGDLS, CDR2 YYNGEE. This CDR3 reads CASSPPPGGYTF. CDR3 nucleotides: TGTGCCAGCAGCCCGCCCCCGGGAGGCTACACCTTC. Based on the CDR3 plus reference TRBV9 and TRBJ1-2, the full variable domain is DSGVTQTPKHLITATGQRVTLRCSPRSGDLSVYWYQQSLDQGLQFLIQYYNGEERAKGNILERFSAQQFPDLHSELNLSSLELGDSALYFCASSPPPGGYTFGSGTRLTVV.

The chain joins TRBV29-1 to TRBJ2-7; TRBD1 matches 11 bases. The CDR3 covers 12 residues. Germline V gene data show CDR1 as SQVTM and CDR2 as ANQGSEA. CDR3 protein: CGVRTGGSEQYF. The CDR3 DNA sequence: TGCGGGGTGAGGACAGGGGGCTCCGAGCAGTACTTC.

The chain employs TRBV7-2 and TRBJ1-1; D may be TRBD1 (5 bases). The germline V and J ends were trimmed by 5 bases and 4 bases, with 11 bases remaining between them. The CDR3 is 13 residues long. Looked up from germline, CDR1 is SGHTA and CDR2 is FQGNSA. The CDR3 nucleotides read TGTGCCAGCAGCCCCAGGGAACGCACTGAAGCTTTCTTT. It translates to CASSPRERTEAFF.

This sequence joins TRBV29-1 and TRBJ2-5; a weak D match, TRBD1 (5 bases). CDR1 and CDR2 from the germline V gene are SQVTM and ANQGSEA. Trimming took 5 bases from V and 4 from J, leaving 11 bases between them. The CDR3 has 12 amino acids. CDR3 sequence: CSVLLTGETQYF. CDR3 coding DNA: TGCAGCGTTCTTTTAACAGGAGAGACCCAGTACTTC.